The rows below give T cell receptor beta chains drawn from one sample of a study of shared clonotypes between healthy human individuals. Some clones are missing from TCRdb's copy, which holds only in-frame ones; the method was immunoSEQ multiplex PCR. The sample contains roughly 2 million clones, approximately 95% of which appear only once. Sequencing was carried out using naive CD4+ T cells sorted from blood. These receptors originate from a man between 18 and 35 years old in good health. Both conserved end residues are part of each CDR3. The D gene is left open where the match is weak. The size of a clone is reported for some rows only, either as once, few or many, or as a class for expanded clones.

j_call v_call d_call clone_size cdr3_length cdr3_nt cdr3_aa
TRBJ1-6 TRBV18 NA NA 14 TGTGCCAGCTCACCACAGGGTTATAATTCACCCCTCCACTTT CASSPQGYNSPLHF
TRBJ2-1 TRBV19 TRBD2 NA 14 TGTGCCAGTAGCAAACTAGCGGGAAACAATGAGCAGTTCTTC CASSKLAGNNEQFF
TRBJ2-7 TRBV5-1 TRBD1 NA 15 TGCGCCAGCAGCTCCGGACAGGGCGGTTCTTACGAGCAGTACTTC CASSSGQGGSYEQYF
TRBJ2-2 TRBV9 NA NA 18 TGTGCCAGCAGCGTAGCTACGACTGTGAGGGCGAACACCGGGGAGCTGTTTTTT CASSVATTVRANTGELFF
TRBJ2-7 TRBV4-1 NA NA 15 TGCGCCAGCAGCCGACAGATAGGGAGCACCTACGAGCAGTACTTC CASSRQIGSTYEQYF
TRBJ2-1 TRBV9 NA NA 14 TGTGCCAGCAGCGTAGAGGCTCGGGGGACCCTGTCGTTCTTC CASSVEARGTLSFF
TRBJ1-4 TRBV7-8 NA NA 16 TGTGCCAGCAGCTTAGAAGGGGGAGCAACTAATGAAAAACTGTTTTTT CASSLEGGATNEKLFF
TRBJ2-7 TRBV5-4 TRBD1 NA 17 TGTGCCAGCAGCTGGGGACAGGGGGCTTTAAGCTCCTACGAGCAGTACTTC CASSWGQGALSSYEQYF
TRBJ2-3 TRBV6-1 TRBD2 once 15 TGTGCCAGCAGCGAGAGCGGGATGAGCACAGATACGCAGTATTTT CASSESGMSTDTQYF
TRBJ1-2 TRBV6-1 TRBD1 NA 14 TGTGCCAGCAGTGAAGCTCCGACAGGGTGGTCTCCTTGCTTC CASSEAPTGWSPCF
TRBJ1-1 TRBV7-3 NA NA 13 TGTGCCAGCAGCTTAAAAGGAGGGACTGAAGCTTTCTTT CASSLKGGTEAFF
TRBJ2-1 TRBV23-1 NA NA 18 TGCGCCAGCAGTCAAGACCCCCAGGTGCAAAGCTCCTACAATGAGCAGTTCTTC CASSQDPQVQSSYNEQFF
TRBJ2-5 TRBV11-1 NA NA 13 TGTGCCAGCGCGGCCACCGACCAAGAGACCCAGTACTTC CASAATDQETQYF
TRBJ2-7 TRBV5-1 NA once 14 TGCGCCAGCAGCCCGGGGGCCCTCTCCTACGAGCAGTACTTC CASSPGALSYEQYF